The 2 T cell receptor beta chains below were found in one sample sequenced in a study of molecular identifiers for immune sequencing clone quantification. Each CDR3 protein gets one entry after TCRdb re-called the PCR reads with MiXCR. Seen here are more than 450,000 distinct CDR3 sequences, 20% to 25% observed once, and the top ten hold about 0.78%. What was sequenced was naive CD8+ T cells from blood, with Jurkat cell RNA spiked in. Subset given: FACS-sorted CD8+CD4-CCR7+CD45RA+ naive T cells. The receptors originated from a human donor in good health. Some libraries in this study had Jurkat cell RNA spiked in.

Turning to this clonotype: This may be a read error: a much more frequent sequence differs by one nucleotide. The chain combines TRBV7-2 with TRBJ1-5; 8 positions agree with TRBD1. Germline V gene lookup returns CDR1 SGHTA and CDR2 FQGNSA. The CDR3 extends over 18 amino acids. Trimming cost V 1 base and J 2 bases; bases outside gene matches: 10. This chain's CDR3 is CASSLGLAGGAGNQPQHF. For the CDR3, the DNA is TGTGCCAGCAGCTTAGGTTTGGCAGGGGGCGCGGGCAATCAGCCCCAGCATTTT.

The gene calls are TRBV7-6 and TRBJ2-1; D not certain. Trimming shortened V by 0 bases and J by 5 bases, and 8 bases separated the two germline ends. In germline, CDR1 is SGHVS, CDR2 FNYEAQ. There are 14 residues in the CDR3. CDR3 in amino acids: CASSLAEPNNEQFF. The CDR3 bases are TGTGCCAGCAGCTTAGCGGAGCCCAACAATGAGCAGTTCTTC.